This T cell receptor beta chain was observed in a study of a mutant IDH1 vaccine in newly diagnosed glioma. On this clone: Its antigen is unidentified.

Time point indicated: week 11, during vaccination. Every vaccine dose comprised 300 ug of mutant IDH1 20-mer peptide plus topical imiquimod. This table comes from immunoSEQ multiplex PCR, and its TCRdb copy is limited to in-frame clones, with some not included. The sample has tens of thousands of clones; 79% are singletons. The receptor was isolated from a man aged 35 to 55 with glioma. The sequences come from PBMCs, collected from a glioma patient whose treatment included an IDH1 peptide vaccine.

CDR3 region: CASSHGGALNYGYTF. The DNA for the CDR3 is TGTGCCAGCAGCCACGGGGGGGCCCTTAACTATGGCTACACCTTC. J is TRBJ1-2 and V is TRBV11-2; D is perhaps TRBD1 (6 bases). V lost 5 bases, J lost 1 base, and 14 bases lay in between. Germline V gene sequence: CDR1 SGHAT, CDR2 FQNNGV. This CDR3 comprises 15 residues.